These 5 T cell receptor beta chains were all obtained from the same sample, sequenced in a study of CD8+ T cells in alopecia areata. RNA was extracted and reverse transcribed into cDNA as the sequencing template. Profiled with immunoSEQ multiplex PCR; TCRdb holds only in-frame clones, not every one. In the table there are hundreds of thousands of clones, approximately 61% of which are singletons. The sample here was CD4+ T cells sorted from blood, taken at week 0. These TCRs come from a human donor with alopecia areata.

J is TRBJ2-1 and V is TRBV15; the D gene is possibly TRBD2 (6 bases). The CDR3 covers 13 residues. Trimming pared 8 bases from V and 4 bases from J, leaving 12 bases between. CDR1 is LNHNV and CDR2 is YYDKDF in the germline V gene (reference sequence). In DNA, the CDR3 is TGTGCCACCGGGGAGGCCGATTACAATGAGCAGTTCTTC. Its translation: CATGEADYNEQFF.

The gene calls are TRBV5-1 and TRBJ2-3; the match to TRBD2 covers 12 bases. V shed 4 bases and J 0 bases; nucleotides not matched to a gene: 0. This CDR3 has 15 residues. Germline-derived CDR1 and CDR2 are SGHRS and YFSETQ. CDR3: CASSGTSGSTDTQYF. In DNA form, the CDR3 reads TGCGCCAGCAGCGGGACTAGCGGGAGCACAGATACGCAGTATTTT.

This rearrangement joins TRBV27 to TRBJ2-2; D is tentatively TRBD1 or TRBD2 (6 bases each). Germline CDR1 reads MNHEY; CDR2 reads SMNVEV (reference sequence). CDR3 length: 16 amino acids. The V end lost 5 bases, the J end lost 5 bases, and 18 bases lay between the germline ends. The CDR3: CASSPLGQGRTGELFF. The CDR3 coding sequence is TGTGCCAGCAGTCCTCTCGGGCAGGGGAGGACCGGGGAGCTGTTTTTT.

The chain combines TRBV5-6 with TRBJ2-7; no definite D call. The CDR3 is 13 amino acids. Germline values: CDR1 SGHDT, CDR2 YYEEEE. Between the trimmed V and J ends, which lost 3 bases and 6 bases, there was a span of 13 bases. CDR3 in amino acids: CASSSQISSEQYF. As DNA, the CDR3 is TGTGCCAGCAGCTCTCAAATTTCAAGCGAGCAGTACTTC. Looking up the rest from reference TRBV5-6 and TRBJ2-7 gives the full variable domain: DAGVTQSPTHLIKTRGQQVTLRCSPKSGHDTVSWYQQALGQGPQFIFQYYEEEERQRGNFPDRFSGHQFPNYSSELNVNALLLGDSALYLCASSSQISSEQYFGPGTRLTVT.

This sequence joins TRBV7-9 and TRBJ2-5; 9 nucleotides agree with TRBD2. V gave up 2 bases and J gave up 7 bases; unmatched junction bases: 8. The germline V gene encodes CDR1 SEHNR and CDR2 FQNEAQ (reference sequence). CDR3 length: 15 amino acids. DNA of the CDR3: TGTGCCAGCAGCTTACAACTAGCGGGCGCAGGGACCCAGTACTTC. Translated, it gives CASSLQLAGAGTQYF.